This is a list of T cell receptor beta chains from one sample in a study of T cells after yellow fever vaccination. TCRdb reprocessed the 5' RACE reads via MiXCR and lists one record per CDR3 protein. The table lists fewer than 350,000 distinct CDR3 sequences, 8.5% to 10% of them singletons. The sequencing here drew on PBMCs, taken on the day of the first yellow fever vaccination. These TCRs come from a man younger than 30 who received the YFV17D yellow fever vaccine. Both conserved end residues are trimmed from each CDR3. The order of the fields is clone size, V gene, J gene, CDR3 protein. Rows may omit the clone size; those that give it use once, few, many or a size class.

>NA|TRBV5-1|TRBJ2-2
ASSLIPGKDGELF
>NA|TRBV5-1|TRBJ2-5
ASSPPAQGRETQY
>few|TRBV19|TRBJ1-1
ASRLTARINTEAF
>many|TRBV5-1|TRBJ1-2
ASKEGTGDNYGYT
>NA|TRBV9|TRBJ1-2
ASSVDSRGYGYT
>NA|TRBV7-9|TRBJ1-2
ASSESGVYGYT
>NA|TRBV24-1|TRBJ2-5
ATSDPSEEAQY
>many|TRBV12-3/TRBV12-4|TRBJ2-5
ASSANRGRETQY
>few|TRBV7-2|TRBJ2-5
ASSLAHREETQY
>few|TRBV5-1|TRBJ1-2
ASSDYRGAGYGYT
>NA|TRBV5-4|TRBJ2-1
ASGWDRVGAF
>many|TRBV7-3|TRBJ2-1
ASSIAGSSYNEQF
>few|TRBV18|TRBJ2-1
ASSPRGVNEQF
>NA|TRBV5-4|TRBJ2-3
ASSDGQLSSTDTQY
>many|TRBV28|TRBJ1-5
ASSLLVAGRPQH
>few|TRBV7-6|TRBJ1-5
ASSLEPDFYQPQH
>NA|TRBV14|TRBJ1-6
ASSAISSPLH
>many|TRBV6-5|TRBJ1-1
ASSYFRGGNTEAF
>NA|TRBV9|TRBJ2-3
ASSRAHTTLTDTQY
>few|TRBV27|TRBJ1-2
ASSLQPGGYGYT
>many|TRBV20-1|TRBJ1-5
SALQAGFSNQPQH
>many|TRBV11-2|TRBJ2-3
ASSPDRYTDTQY
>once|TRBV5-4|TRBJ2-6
ASSMGTGAGANVLT
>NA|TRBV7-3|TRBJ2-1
ASSLWAGWNNEQF
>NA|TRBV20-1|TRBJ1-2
SAAPNVNYGYT
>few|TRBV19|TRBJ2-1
ASTLGQGAYNEQF
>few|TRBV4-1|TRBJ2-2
ASSQQQGYHTNTGELF
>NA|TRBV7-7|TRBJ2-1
ASSLGPTFYNEQF
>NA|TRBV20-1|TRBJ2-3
SASLGPSTDTQY
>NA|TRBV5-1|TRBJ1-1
TSSVIAPLRQGNTEAF
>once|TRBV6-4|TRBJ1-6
ASSAPPGQVHSPLH
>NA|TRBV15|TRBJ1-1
ATSRDQRSLNTEAF
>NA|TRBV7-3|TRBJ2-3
ASSLNPHEDTQY
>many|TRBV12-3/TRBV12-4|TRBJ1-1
ASSLWQGWTEAF
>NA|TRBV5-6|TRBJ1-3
ASSPRGPAGNTIY
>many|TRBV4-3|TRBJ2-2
ASSQDDRGGTGELF
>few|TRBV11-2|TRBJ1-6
ASSFEAQNYNSPLH
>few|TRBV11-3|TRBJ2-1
ASSHGSGSYNEQF
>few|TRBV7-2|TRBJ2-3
ASSLTGLAAYTDTQY
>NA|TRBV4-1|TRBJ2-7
ASSLLRDSSYEQY
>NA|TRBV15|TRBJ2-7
ATSRDLGGTPYEQY
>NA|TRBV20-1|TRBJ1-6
SARTTRSYNSPLH
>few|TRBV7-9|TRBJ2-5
ASSLGRPETQY
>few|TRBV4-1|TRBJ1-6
ASSQVFLWRHSNPNSPLH
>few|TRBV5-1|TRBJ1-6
ASTPGTGGSYNSPLH
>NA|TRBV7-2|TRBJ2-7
ASSSSGGAYEQY
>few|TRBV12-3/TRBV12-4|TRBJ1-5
ASSQAVQPQH
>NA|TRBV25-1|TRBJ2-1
ASSLLGGGEDEQF
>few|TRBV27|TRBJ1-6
ASSLSGVASPLH
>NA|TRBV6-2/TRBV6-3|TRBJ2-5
ASSLDTHYQETQY
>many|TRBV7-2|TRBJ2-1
ASSLGAGGRQF
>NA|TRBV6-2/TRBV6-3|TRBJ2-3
ASRRRSGVGTDTQY
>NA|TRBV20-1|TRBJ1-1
SEQGNTEAF
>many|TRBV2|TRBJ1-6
ASSPLAGNSPLH
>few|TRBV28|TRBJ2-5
ASSVLANQETQY
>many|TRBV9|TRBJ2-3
ASSVDAGRTDTQY
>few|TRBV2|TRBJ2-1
ASSVTEQF
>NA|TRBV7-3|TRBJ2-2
ASSLGGMNTGELF
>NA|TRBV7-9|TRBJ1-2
ASNSADPYGYT